The source of this T cell receptor (beta chain) is a study of blood T cell repertoires in COVID-19. TCRdb's copy holds only in-frame clones and misses some; the assay was immunoSEQ multiplex PCR. The sample carries about 170,000 clones, approximately 89% recorded once. The sequencing sample was made of PBMCs or T cells enriched from blood (not recorded which). The TCR sequence derives from a woman younger than 35 who had recovered from COVID-19.

Here the CDR3 DNA reads TGTGCCAGTAGTACCCGGACAGGGAGAGATGAAAAACTGTTTTTT. This sequence encodes CASSTRTGRDEKLFF. The rearrangement uses TRBV19 and TRBJ1-4; 8 bases align to TRBD1. Trimming took 4 bases from V and 6 from J; bases not matched to a gene: 7. The CDR3 sequence is 15 residues long. Germline assignment: CDR1 LNHDA and CDR2 SQIVND (reference sequence).